This T cell receptor (beta chain) was documented in a study of identical twins. Findings and caveats of the study: Cross-sectional statistics underpinned the conclusions; the same donors were not followed.

Via MiXCR, TCRdb re-called the 5' RACE reads, giving one row per CDR3 protein. The sample lists 1.5 million to 2 million distinct CDR3 sequences; under 35% were seen once. Concerning this clonotype itself: What it recognizes is unknown.

This CDR3 has 16 amino acids. V was clipped by 6 bases and J by 1 base, with 16 bases between them. Germline V gene sequence: CDR1 MDHEN, CDR2 SYDVKM. Material for sequencing was cord blood. The source of this sequence is a newborn girl in good health. V and J are TRBV28 and TRBJ2-1; TRBD2 is a possible D gene (5 bases). The CDR3 nucleotides are TGTGCCAGCAGCCCCCAAGGTCGGGGTTCCTACAATGAGCAGTTCTTC. It codes for CASSPQGRGSYNEQFF.